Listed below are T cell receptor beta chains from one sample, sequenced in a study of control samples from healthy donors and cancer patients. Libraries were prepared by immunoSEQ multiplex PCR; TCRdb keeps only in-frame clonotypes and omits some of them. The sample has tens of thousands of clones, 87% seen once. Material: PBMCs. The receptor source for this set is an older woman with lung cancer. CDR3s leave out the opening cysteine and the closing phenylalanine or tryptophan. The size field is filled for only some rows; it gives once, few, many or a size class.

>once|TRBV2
ASSETGRGNEQF
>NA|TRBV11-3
ASSLGRGPLLRDEQF
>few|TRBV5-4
ASSAAPNTEAF
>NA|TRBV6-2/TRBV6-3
ASSYSGAGGPETQY
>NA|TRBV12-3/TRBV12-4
ASSLMGYEQY
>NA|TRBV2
ASSEALQRGANEKLF
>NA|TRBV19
ASSSTSGRSEQF
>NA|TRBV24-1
ATSDTDSQPQH
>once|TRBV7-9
ASSSAGGAEAF
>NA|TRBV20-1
SASANYGYT
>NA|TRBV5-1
ASSLDLAGIVSYNEQF
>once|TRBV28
ASSPSLYEQY
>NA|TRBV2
ASSWNPGHSNQPQH
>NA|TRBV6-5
ASSFTTPTGELF
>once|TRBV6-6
ASSAGQGHYEQY
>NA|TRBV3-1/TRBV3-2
ASSPPGQAGGYT
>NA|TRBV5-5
ASSLSPQETQY
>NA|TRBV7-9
ASSFGQGPKY
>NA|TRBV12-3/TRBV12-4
ASSFGQNTEAF
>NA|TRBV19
ASSIVGQYGYT
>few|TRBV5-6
ASSRDFSQETQY
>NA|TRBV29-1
SVEGEGTLF